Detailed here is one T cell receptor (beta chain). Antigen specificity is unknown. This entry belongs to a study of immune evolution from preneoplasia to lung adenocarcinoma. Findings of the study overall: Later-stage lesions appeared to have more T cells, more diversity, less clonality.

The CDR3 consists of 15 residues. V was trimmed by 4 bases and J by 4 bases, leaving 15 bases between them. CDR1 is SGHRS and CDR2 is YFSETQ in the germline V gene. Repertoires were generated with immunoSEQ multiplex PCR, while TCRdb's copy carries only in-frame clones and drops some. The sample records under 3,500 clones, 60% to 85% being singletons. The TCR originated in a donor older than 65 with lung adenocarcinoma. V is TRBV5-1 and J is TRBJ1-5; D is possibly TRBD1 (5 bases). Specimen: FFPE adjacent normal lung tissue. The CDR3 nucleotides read TGCGCCAGCAGCGGAGGGGACGGAAAGAATCAGCCCCAGCATTTT. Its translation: CASSGGDGKNQPQHF.